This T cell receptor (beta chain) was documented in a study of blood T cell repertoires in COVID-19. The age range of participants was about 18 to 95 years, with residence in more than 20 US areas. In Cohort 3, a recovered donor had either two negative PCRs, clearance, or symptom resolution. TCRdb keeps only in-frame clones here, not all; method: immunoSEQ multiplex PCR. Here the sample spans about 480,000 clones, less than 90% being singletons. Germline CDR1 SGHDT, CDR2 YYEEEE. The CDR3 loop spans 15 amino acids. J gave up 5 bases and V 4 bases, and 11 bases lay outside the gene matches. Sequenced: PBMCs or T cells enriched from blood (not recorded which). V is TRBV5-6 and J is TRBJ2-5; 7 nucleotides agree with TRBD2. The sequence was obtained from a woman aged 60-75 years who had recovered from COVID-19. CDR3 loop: CASSPWSAGVETQYF. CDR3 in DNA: TGTGCCAGCAGCCCTTGGTCGGCGGGGGTGGAGACCCAGTACTTC.